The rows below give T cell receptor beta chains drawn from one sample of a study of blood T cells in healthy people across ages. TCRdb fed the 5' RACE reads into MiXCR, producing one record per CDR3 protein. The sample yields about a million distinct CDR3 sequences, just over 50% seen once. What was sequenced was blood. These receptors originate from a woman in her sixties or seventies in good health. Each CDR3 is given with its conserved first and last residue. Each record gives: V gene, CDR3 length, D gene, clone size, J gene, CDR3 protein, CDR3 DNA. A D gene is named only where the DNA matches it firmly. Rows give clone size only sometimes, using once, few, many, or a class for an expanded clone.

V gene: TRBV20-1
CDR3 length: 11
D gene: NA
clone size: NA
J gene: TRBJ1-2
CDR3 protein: CSANPAYGYTF
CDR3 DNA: TGCAGTGCTAATCCAGCATATGGCTACACCTTC

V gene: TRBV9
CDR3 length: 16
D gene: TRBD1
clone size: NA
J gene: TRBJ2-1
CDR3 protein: CASSVRDRGAYNEQFF
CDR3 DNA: TGTGCCAGCAGCGTACGCGACAGGGGCGCCTACAATGAGCAGTTCTTC

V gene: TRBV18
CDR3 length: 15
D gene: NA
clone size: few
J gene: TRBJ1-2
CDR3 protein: CASSPQLGDLSGYTF
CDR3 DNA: TGTGCCAGCTCACCTCAATTAGGGGACCTCTCTGGCTACACCTTC

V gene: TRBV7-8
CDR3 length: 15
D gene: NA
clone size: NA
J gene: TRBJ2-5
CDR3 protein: CASSQWPGIEETQYF
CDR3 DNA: TGTGCCAGCAGCCAATGGCCGGGGATTGAAGAGACCCAGTACTTC

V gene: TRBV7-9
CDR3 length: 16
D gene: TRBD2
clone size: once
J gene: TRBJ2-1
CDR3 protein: CASSSPLAGRYNEQFF
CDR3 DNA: TGTGCCAGCAGCTCGCCACTAGCGGGGCGCTACAATGAGCAGTTCTTC

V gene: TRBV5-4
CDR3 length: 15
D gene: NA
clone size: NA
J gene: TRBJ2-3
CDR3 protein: CASSLGRLVSDTQYF
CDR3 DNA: TGTGCCAGCAGCTTGGGAAGACTAGTCTCAGATACGCAGTATTTT

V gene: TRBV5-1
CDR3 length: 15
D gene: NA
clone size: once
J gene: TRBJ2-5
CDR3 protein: CASSPSGYFRETQYF
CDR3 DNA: TGCGCCAGCAGCCCCTCAGGGTATTTCAGGGAGACCCAGTACTTC

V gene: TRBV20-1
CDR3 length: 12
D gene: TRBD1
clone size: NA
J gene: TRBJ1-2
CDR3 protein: CSARGQLGGYTF
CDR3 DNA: TGCAGTGCCCGGGGACAGCTCGGGGGCTACACCTTC

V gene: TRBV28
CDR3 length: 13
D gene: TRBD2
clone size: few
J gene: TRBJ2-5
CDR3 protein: CASSPGGTETQYF
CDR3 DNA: TGTGCCAGCTCCCCGGGAGGGACGGAGACCCAGTACTTC

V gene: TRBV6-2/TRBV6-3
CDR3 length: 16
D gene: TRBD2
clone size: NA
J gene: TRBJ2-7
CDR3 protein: CASSYKAGGPYNEQYF
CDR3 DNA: TGTGCCAGCAGTTATAAAGCGGGAGGGCCTTACAATGAGCAGTACTTC

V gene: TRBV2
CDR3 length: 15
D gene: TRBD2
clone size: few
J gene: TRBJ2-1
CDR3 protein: CASSDRGSLYNEQFF
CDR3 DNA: TGTGCCAGCAGTGATCGCGGGAGCCTCTACAATGAGCAGTTCTTC

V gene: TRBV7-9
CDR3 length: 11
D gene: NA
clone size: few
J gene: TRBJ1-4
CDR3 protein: CASSGNRVLFF
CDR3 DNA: TGTGCCAGCAGCGGCAACAGGGTACTGTTTTTT

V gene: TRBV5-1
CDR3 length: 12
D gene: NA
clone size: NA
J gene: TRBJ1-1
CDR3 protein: CASSGTGTEAFF
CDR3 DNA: TGCGCCAGCAGCGGAACCGGGACAGAAGCTTTCTTT

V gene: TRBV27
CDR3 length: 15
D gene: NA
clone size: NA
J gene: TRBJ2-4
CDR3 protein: CASSSHAGTPRAQYF
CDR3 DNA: TGTGCCAGCAGTTCGCACGCGGGGACCCCTCGGGCCCAGTACTTC

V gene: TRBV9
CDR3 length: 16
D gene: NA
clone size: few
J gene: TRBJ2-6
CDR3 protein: CASSENRVAGANVLTF
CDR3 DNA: TGTGCCAGCAGCGAAAACAGGGTCGCTGGGGCCAACGTCCTGACTTTC

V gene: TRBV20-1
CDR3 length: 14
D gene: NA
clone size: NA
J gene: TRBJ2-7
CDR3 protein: CSAPRPGVAYEQYF
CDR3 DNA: TGCAGTGCTCCCCGCCCAGGGGTGGCCTACGAGCAGTACTTC

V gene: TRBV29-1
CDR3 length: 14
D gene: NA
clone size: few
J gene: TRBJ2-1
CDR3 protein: CSVPGPSYYNEQFF
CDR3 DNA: TGCAGCGTTCCGGGTCCGTCTTATTACAATGAGCAGTTCTTC

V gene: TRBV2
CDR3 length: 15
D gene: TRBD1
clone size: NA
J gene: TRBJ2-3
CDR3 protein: CASNLGTGVTDTQYF
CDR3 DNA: TGTGCCAGCAATCTGGGGACAGGAGTGACAGATACGCAGTATTTT

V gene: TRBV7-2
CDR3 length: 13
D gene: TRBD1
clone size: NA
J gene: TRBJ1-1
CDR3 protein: CASSTLDRGEAFF
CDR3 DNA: TGTGCCAGCAGCACCTTGGACAGGGGTGAAGCTTTCTTT

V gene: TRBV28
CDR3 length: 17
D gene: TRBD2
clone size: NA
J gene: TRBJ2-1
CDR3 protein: CASSPQSGTSVFRGQFF
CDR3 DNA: TGTGCCAGCAGCCCCCAGTCCGGGACTAGCGTATTCCGTGGGCAGTTCTTC

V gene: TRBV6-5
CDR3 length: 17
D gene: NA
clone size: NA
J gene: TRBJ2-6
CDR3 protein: CASSYKWIYAGANVLTF
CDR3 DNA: TGTGCTAGCAGTTACAAATGGATCTATGCTGGGGCCAACGTCCTGACTTTC

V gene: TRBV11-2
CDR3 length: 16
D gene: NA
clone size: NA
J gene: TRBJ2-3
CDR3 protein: CASSIRGTTNTDTQYF
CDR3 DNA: TGTGCCAGCAGCATCCGCGGGACCACCAACACAGATACGCAGTATTTT

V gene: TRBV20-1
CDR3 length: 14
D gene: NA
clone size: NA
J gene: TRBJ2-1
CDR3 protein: CSAPGHVAVYEQFF
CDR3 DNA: TGCAGTGCTCCCGGACACGTCGCCGTTTATGAGCAGTTCTTC

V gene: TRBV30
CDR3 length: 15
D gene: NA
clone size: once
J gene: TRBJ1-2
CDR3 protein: CAWGIGGFEDYGYTF
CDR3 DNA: TGTGCCTGGGGGATAGGGGGGTTCGAAGACTATGGCTACACCTTC

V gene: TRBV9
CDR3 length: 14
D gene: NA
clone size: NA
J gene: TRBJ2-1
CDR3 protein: CASSVEVAYNEQFF
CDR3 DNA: TGTGCCAGCAGCGTAGAAGTGGCCTACAATGAGCAGTTCTTC

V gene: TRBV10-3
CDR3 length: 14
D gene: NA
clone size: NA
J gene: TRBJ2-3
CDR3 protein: CAISEGLYTDTQYF
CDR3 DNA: TGTGCCATCAGTGAAGGACTATACACAGATACGCAGTATTTT

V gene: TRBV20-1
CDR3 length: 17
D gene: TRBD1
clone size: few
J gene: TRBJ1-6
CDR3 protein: CSARTGGGSSYNSPLHF
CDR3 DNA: TGCAGTGCCCGGACAGGGGGCGGAAGCTCCTATAATTCACCCCTCCACTTT

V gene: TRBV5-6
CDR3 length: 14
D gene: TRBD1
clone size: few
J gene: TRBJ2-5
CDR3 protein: CASRRTGMRESQYF
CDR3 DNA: TGTGCCAGCAGAAGGACAGGGATGAGAGAGTCCCAGTACTTC

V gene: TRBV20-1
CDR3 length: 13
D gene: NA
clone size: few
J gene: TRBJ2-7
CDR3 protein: CSVIDRRAYEQYF
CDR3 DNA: TGCAGTGTCATTGATCGGAGGGCCTACGAGCAGTACTTC

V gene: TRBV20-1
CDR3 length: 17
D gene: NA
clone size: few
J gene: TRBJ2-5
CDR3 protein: CSAKHLWDADVQETQYF
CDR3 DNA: TGCAGTGCGAAACACCTCTGGGACGCGGATGTCCAAGAGACCCAGTACTTC

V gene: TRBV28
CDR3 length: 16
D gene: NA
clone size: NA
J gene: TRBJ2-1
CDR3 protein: CASSTPPGALGNEQFF
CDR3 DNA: TGTGCCAGCAGTACTCCCCCCGGTGCATTGGGAAATGAGCAGTTCTTC

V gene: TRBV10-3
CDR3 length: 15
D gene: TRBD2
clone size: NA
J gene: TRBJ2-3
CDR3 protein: CAIRDPGLAADTQYF
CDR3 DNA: TGTGCCATCAGAGATCCGGGACTAGCGGCAGATACGCAGTATTTT

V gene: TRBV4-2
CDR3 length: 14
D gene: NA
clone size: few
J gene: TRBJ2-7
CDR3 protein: CASSPTSFSYEQYF
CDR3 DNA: TGTGCCAGCAGCCCGACATCTTTTTCCTACGAGCAGTACTTC

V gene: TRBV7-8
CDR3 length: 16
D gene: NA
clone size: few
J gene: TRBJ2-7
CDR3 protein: CASSGQHRALTYEQYF
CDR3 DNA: TGTGCCAGCAGCGGTCAGCACAGGGCTCTGACCTACGAGCAGTACTTC

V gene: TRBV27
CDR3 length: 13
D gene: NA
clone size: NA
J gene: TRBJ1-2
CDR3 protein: CASSLGPVYGYTF
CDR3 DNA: TGTGCCAGCAGTTTGGGGCCGGTCTATGGCTACACCTTC

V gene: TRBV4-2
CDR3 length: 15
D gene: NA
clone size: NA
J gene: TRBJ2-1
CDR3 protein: CASSPRSGLNNEQFF
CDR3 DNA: TGTGCCAGCAGTCCCCGATCGGGGCTAAACAATGAGCAGTTCTTC

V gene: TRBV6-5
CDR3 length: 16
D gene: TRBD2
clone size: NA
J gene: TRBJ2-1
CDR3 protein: CASSSFTTSGYNEQFF
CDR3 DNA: TGTGCCAGCAGTTCCTTTACGACTAGCGGATACAATGAGCAGTTCTTC

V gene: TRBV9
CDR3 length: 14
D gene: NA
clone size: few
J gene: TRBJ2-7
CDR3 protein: CASSPRGTGYEQYF
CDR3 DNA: TGTGCCAGCAGCCCCCGCGGCACGGGGTACGAGCAGTACTTC

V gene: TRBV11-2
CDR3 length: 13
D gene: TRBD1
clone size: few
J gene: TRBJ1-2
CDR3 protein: CASRKGADYGYTF
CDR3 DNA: TGTGCCAGCAGAAAGGGGGCAGACTATGGCTACACCTTC

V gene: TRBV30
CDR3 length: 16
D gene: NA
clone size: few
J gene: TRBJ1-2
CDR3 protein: CAWSVRGSIRSYGYTF
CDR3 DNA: TGTGCCTGGAGTGTACGAGGCTCCATACGGAGCTATGGCTACACCTTC

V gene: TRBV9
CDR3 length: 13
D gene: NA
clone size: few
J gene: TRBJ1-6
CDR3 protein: CASSETENSPLHF
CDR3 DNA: TGTGCCAGCAGCGAGACAGAGAATTCACCCCTCCACTTT

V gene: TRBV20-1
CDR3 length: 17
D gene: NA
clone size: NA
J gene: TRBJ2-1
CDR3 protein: CSASGPARDAGYNEQFF
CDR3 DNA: TGCAGTGCTAGTGGACCGGCCCGGGACGCCGGATACAATGAGCAGTTCTTC

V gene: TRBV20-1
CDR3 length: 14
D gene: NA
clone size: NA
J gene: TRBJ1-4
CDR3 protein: CSARDSHRGEKLFF
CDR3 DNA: TGCAGTGCTAGAGATTCCCATCGGGGGGAAAAACTGTTTTTT

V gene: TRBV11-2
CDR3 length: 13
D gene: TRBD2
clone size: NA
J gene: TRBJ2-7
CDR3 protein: CASRSSGRGEQYF
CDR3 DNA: TGTGCCAGCAGGTCCAGCGGGAGAGGCGAGCAGTACTTC

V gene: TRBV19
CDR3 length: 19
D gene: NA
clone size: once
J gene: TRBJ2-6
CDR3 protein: CASTTFLGQPLSGTNVLTF
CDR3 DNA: TGTGCCAGTACCACATTCCTCGGACAGCCCCTGTCTGGGACCAACGTCCTGACTTTC

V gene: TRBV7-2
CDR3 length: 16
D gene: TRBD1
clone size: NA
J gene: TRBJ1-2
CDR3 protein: CASSYRDSNPRGGYTF
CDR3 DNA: TGTGCCAGCAGCTATCGGGACAGCAACCCTAGGGGTGGCTACACCTTC

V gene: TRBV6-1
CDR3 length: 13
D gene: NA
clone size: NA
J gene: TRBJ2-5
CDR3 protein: CASSEDGRETQYF
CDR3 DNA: TGTGCCAGCAGTGAAGACGGGAGAGAGACCCAGTACTTC

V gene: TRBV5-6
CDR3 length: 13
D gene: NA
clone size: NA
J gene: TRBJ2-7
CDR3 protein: CATPEGCSYEQYF
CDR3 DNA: TGTGCCACCCCTGAGGGATGCTCCTACGAGCAGTACTTC